This T cell receptor (beta chain) comes out of a study of cytomegalovirus exposure and HLA in healthy donors. Overall study results and limits: It emerged from a later analysis that several of the most significant clusters appeared to be linked to common viral pathogens. Owing to their indistinguishability, certain V segments, notably TRBV6-2 and TRBV6-3, were excluded.

V gave up 4 bases and J gave up 0 bases; unmatched junction bases: 6. Germline V gene lookup returns CDR1 SGDLS and CDR2 YYNGEE. The CDR3 length is 15 residues. In the case of this clone: What it binds is unknown.

Amplification used 60 Vbeta primers and 13 Jbeta primers. Produced via immunoSEQ multiplex PCR; TCRdb's table is partial and in-frame only. Among about 210,000 clones, 78% were seen once, and the ten largest hold 11% to 15%. Healthy bone marrow donors made up the donor group. Donors showed nominal health when sampled, although they likely had unrecorded immune exposures. The sequencing sample was made of PBMCs. The V call is TRBV9, the J call TRBJ1-1; 7 nucleotides line up with TRBD1. This clonotype originated in a woman aged 30 to 39 in good health and CMV-seropositive. CDR3 in amino acids: CASSPRDRVNTEAFF. Here the CDR3 DNA reads TGTGCCAGCAGCCCCAGGGACAGAGTGAACACTGAAGCTTTCTTT.